The rows below give T cell receptor beta chains drawn from one sample of a study of T cells in Graves' hyperthyroidism and ophthalmopathy. TCRdb re-called the multiplex PCR reads through MiXCR, storing one row per CDR3 protein. The sample yields 460,000 or so distinct CDR3 sequences, approximately 15% seen once. Sequenced input: blood. The receptors derive from a young woman with Graves' hyperthyroidism. The CDR3 runs from the conserved cysteine through the conserved F or W. A D gene is named only where the DNA matches it firmly. Clone size is stated in some rows and not others, as once, few, many or a class when expanded.

CDR3aa	CDR3nt	v_gene	j_gene	abundance	d_gene
CASSRGGHPPFF	TGCGCCAGCAGCCGAGGGGGACATCCCCCTTTCTTT	TRBV4-1	TRBJ1-1	few	.
CASSLVAVGTEAFF	TGTGCCAGCAGCTTAGTGGCAGTCGGGACTGAAGCTTTCTTT	TRBV11-2	TRBJ1-1	many	.
CASRTGPGGGYTF	TGTGCCAGCCGGACAGGCCCGGGGGGGGGCTACACCTTC	TRBV12-3/TRBV12-4	TRBJ1-2	many	TRBD1
CASSFQGAETQYF	TGTGCCAGCAGCTTCCAGGGGGCGGAGACCCAGTACTTC	TRBV3-1	TRBJ2-5	many	TRBD1
CAISESKEGVTIYF	TGTGCCATCAGTGAGTCGAAAGAGGGAGTCACCATATATTTT	TRBV10-3	TRBJ1-3	many	.
CASSVDGQRSRAFF	TGTGCCAGCAGTGTTGACGGGCAGAGGTCGAGAGCTTTCTTT	TRBV6-2/TRBV6-3	TRBJ1-1	.	.
CASKGTEAFF	TGTGCCAGCAAGGGCACTGAAGCTTTCTTT	TRBV6-1	TRBJ1-1	few	.
CASSLASSGSWLDSKFRELFF	TGCGCCAGCAGCTTGGCCTCTAGCGGGAGTTGGCTGGATAGTAAGTTCCGGGAGCTGTTTTTT	TRBV5-1	TRBJ2-2	.	TRBD2
CASGTPTGGDNEQFF	TGTGCTAGTGGCACCCCGACAGGGGGGGATAATGAGCAGTTCTTC	TRBV12-5	TRBJ2-1	.	TRBD1
CASSLVGQGASPLHF	TGTGCCAGCAGCTTAGTTGGACAGGGGGCCTCACCCCTCCACTTT	TRBV11-2	TRBJ1-6	many	TRBD1
CASSVGGYSVNTEAFF	TGTGCCAGCAGCGTAGGGGGATATTCGGTGAACACTGAAGCTTTCTTT	TRBV9	TRBJ1-1	.	.
CAWTVGGGYTF	TGTGCCTGGACGGTTGGAGGGGGCTACACCTTC	TRBV30	TRBJ1-2	many	.
CASSAGQGGNEQFF	TGTGCCAGCAGCGCCGGACAGGGGGGCAATGAGCAGTTCTTC	TRBV9	TRBJ2-1	many	TRBD1
CASSLSPSSNEQFF	TGTGCCAGTAGTTTATCTCCATCCTCCAATGAGCAGTTCTTC	TRBV19	TRBJ2-1	many	.
CASSPDKFDTF	TGTGCCAGCAGCCCGGACAAGTTTGACACCTTC	TRBV7-9	TRBJ1-2	.	.
CASSPTGIEQYF	TGTGCCAGCAGCCCAACAGGGATCGAGCAGTACTTC	TRBV3-1	TRBJ2-7	many	.
CASNRDSNQPQHF	TGTGCCAGCAACCGGGACAGCAATCAGCCCCAGCATTTT	TRBV3-1	TRBJ1-5	many	.
CASWRRSPPGEQYF	TGTGCCAGCTGGAGAAGATCCCCCCCGGGCGAGCAGTACTTC	TRBV6-1	TRBJ2-7	many	.
CASGTGVVYEQYF	TGTGCCAGCGGTACAGGGGTAGTCTACGAGCAGTACTTC	TRBV28	TRBJ2-7	many	TRBD1
CASSLEGARNEKLFF	TGTGCCAGCAGCTTAGAGGGGGCGAGAAATGAAAAACTGTTTTTT	TRBV3-1	TRBJ1-4	few	TRBD1
CATSRDPSKELFF	TGTGCCACCAGCAGAGATCCCTCCAAAGAGCTGTTTTTT	TRBV15	TRBJ2-2	many	.
CASSLRNRGDTGELFF	TGTGCCAGCAGCTTGCGTAACAGGGGAGACACCGGGGAGCTGTTTTTT	TRBV5-8	TRBJ2-2	many	TRBD1
CASSYRLAGGGVETQYF	TGCGCCAGCAGCTACCGACTAGCGGGGGGCGGGGTAGAGACCCAGTACTTC	TRBV5-1	TRBJ2-5	few	TRBD2
CASSESRASGNSPRSYNEQFF	TGTGCCAGCAGTGAATCACGTGCTAGCGGGAACAGCCCCCGCTCCTACAATGAGCAGTTCTTC	TRBV25-1	TRBJ2-1	many	TRBD2
CASSRGRDSLNYGYTF	TGTGCCAGTAGCCGGGGGCGAGACAGCCTCAACTATGGCTACACCTTC	TRBV19	TRBJ1-2	many	.